The 26 T cell receptor beta chains listed next were all sequenced from one sample in a study of cytomegalovirus exposure and HLA in healthy donors. With 60 Vbeta and 13 Jbeta primers, the PCR was carried out. The assay was immunoSEQ multiplex PCR, and TCRdb's table has in-frame clones only and misses some. The sample includes tens of thousands of clones, 74% seen only once; the top ten take approximately 22%. Specimen: PBMCs. Source of these receptors: a woman aged 25 to 39 in good health and CMV-seropositive.

The chain combines TRBV6-5 with TRBJ1-3, with D possibly matching TRBD1 (6 bases). Germline V lookup: CDR1 MNHEY, CDR2 SVGAGI. CDR3 length: 14 amino acids. V dropped 7 bases and J dropped 4 bases, with 14 bases sitting between them. DNA of the CDR3: TGTGCCAGCACCCCACAGGGTAGGGGAAACACCATATATTTT. The encoded protein is CASTPQGRGNTIYF.

CDR3 amino acids: CAWSPDSWEKLFF. The CDR3 DNA follows: TGTGCCTGGAGTCCGGACTCTTGGGAAAAACTGTTTTTT. The chain employs TRBV30 and TRBJ1-4, with no clear D. The CDR3 sequence is 13 residues long. V was cut by 2 bases and J by 8 bases, with 12 bases left in between. In germline, CDR1 is GTSNPN, CDR2 SVGIG (reference sequence).

The chain has TRBV6-5 and TRBJ2-5; D may be TRBD2 (5 bases). V lost 5 bases, J lost 6 bases, and 16 bases lay in between. CDR1 is MNHEY, CDR2 SVGAGI, per germline. The CDR3 is 14 amino acids. The CDR3 sequence is CASSAGWTPQTQYF. As DNA, the CDR3 is TGTGCCAGCAGTGCGGGTTGGACCCCTCAGACCCAGTACTTC.

J is TRBJ1-1 and V is TRBV19; D is undetermined. The CDR3 contains 13 residues. Germline CDR1 and CDR2: LNHDA and SQIVND (reference sequence). V was pared by 0 bases and J by 5 bases, with 7 bases between. The CDR3 bases are TGTGCCAGTAGTATAGAAGCGGGTACTGAAGCTTTCTTT. The encoded protein is CASSIEAGTEAFF. Full variable domain (outside the CDR3, taken from reference TRBV19 and TRBJ1-1): DGGITQSPKYLFRKEGQNVTLSCEQNLNHDAMYWYRQDPGQGLRLIYYSQIVNDFQKGDIAEGYSVSREKKESFPLTVTSAQKNPTAFYLCASSIEAGTEAFFGQGTRLTVV.

The J gene is TRBJ2-3, the V gene TRBV11-2, with 7 bases fitting TRBD1. V dropped 3 bases and J dropped 6; count of bases not matched to a gene: 3. From germline, CDR1 is SGHAT and CDR2 FQNNGV. The CDR3 has 13 residues. CDR3 nucleotides: TGTGCCAGCAGCTTCCTGGGACAGGATACGCAGTATTTT. Protein sequence: CASSFLGQDTQYF. Combining the CDR3 with reference TRBV11-2 and TRBJ2-3 gives the whole variable domain EAGVAQSPRYKIIEKRQSVAFWCNPISGHATLYWYQQILGQGPKLLIQFQNNGVVDDSQLPKDRFSAERLKGVDSTLKIQPAKLEDSAVYLCASSFLGQDTQYFGPGTRLTVL.

This chain uses TRBV21-1 with TRBJ2-1; TRBD2, the D gene given by the table, was not confirmed from the DNA. TRBV21-1 is given as a pseudogene. The CDR3 loop spans 15 amino acids. CDR3 DNA sequence: TGTGCCAGCAGCAAATGTTGGGAGCACTACAATGAGCAGTTCTTC. It yields the protein CASSKCWEHYNEQFF.

The chain links TRBV4-2 to TRBJ1-4; D gene unclear. Trimming shortened V by 6 bases and J by 7 bases, and 18 bases separated the two germline ends. The V gene's germline CDR1 is LGHNA and CDR2 YNFKEQ. This CDR3 has 15 residues. The CDR3 DNA reads TGTGCCAGCAGTCGCCTGGGCCTGTCCAGTGAAAAACTGTTTTTT. This translates into CASSRLGLSSEKLFF.

The V and J genes are TRBV30 and TRBJ2-2, with 9 bases lining up with TRBD1. Per the germline V gene, CDR1 is GTSNPN and CDR2 is SVGIG (reference sequence). The CDR3 contains 14 residues. With V trimmed by 3 bases and J by 5 bases, 4 bases remained unmatched. DNA for the CDR3: TGTGCCTGGAGCAGGGACAGGGATACCGGGGAGCTGTTTTTT. Protein product: CAWSRDRDTGELFF.

This chain connects TRBV4-3 to TRBJ2-3; TRBD1 agrees at 9 bases. From germline, CDR1 is LGHNA and CDR2 YSLEER. The length of the CDR3 is 15 residues. Trimming removed 4 bases from V and 0 bases from J; junction bases left unmatched: 2. The CDR3 reads CASSPGQGSTDTQYF. CDR3 nucleotide sequence: TGCGCCAGCAGCCCGGGACAGGGCAGCACAGATACGCAGTATTTT.

In its sample, this clone was seen a few times. The chain joins TRBV4-1 to TRBJ2-7; 9 nucleotides match TRBD1. The CDR3 sequence is 17 residues long. Germline V CDR1 and CDR2: MGHRA, YSYEKL. Trimming took 3 bases from V and 1 from J; bases not matched to a gene: 10. CDR3 protein: CASSHRSDRGLSYEQYF. The DNA for the CDR3 is TGCGCCAGCAGCCACCGTTCGGACAGGGGACTGTCCTACGAGCAGTACTTC.

This rearrangement joins TRBV28 to TRBJ2-7, with D hard to call. This CDR3 region has 14 residues. Germline V gene data show CDR1 as MDHEN and CDR2 as SYDVKM. Trimming removed 3 bases at V and 1 base at J, with 10 bases between. CDR3 loop: CASSFGTASYEQYF. Here the CDR3 DNA reads TGTGCCAGCAGTTTCGGCACAGCATCCTACGAGCAGTACTTC.

V gene TRBV2 combines with J gene TRBJ2-2; D is perhaps TRBD2 (5 bases). Trimming pared 0 bases from V and 7 bases from J, leaving 12 bases between. CDR1 and CDR2 (germline): SNHLY, FYNNEI. CDR3 size: 15 residues. In DNA form, the CDR3 reads TGTGCCAGCAGTGAAGCGCTTCGTGCGGGCGGGGAGCTGTTTTTT. Amino acids: CASSEALRAGGELFF.

The chain recombines TRBV29-1 with TRBJ1-4, with D possibly being TRBD1 (6 bases). The germline V gene has CDR1 SQVTM and CDR2 ANQGSEA. The CDR3 is 15 residues long. Trimming removed 6 bases at V and 6 bases at J, with 20 bases between. CDR3 sequence (DNA): TGCAGCGTCCCCCGAGGGGGGGTCGAGGATGAAAAACTGTTTTTT. Residues: CSVPRGGVEDEKLFF.

V gene TRBV28 combines with J gene TRBJ2-5; 9 bases line up with TRBD1. Germline V lookup: CDR1 MDHEN, CDR2 SYDVKM. This CDR3 has 17 amino acids. The V and J ends lost 6 bases and 1 base, in that order; junction bases with no gene match: 12. CDR3 loop: CASSPPLPDRGQETQYF. CDR3 DNA: TGTGCCAGCAGCCCCCCCCTTCCGGACAGGGGCCAAGAGACCCAGTACTTC.

The chain has TRBV30 and TRBJ1-5; 8 bases map to TRBD1. The J segment lost 6 bases and the V segment lost 1 base, leaving 5 bases of the junction unmatched. CDR3 length equals 14 residues. Looked up from germline, CDR1 is GTSNPN and CDR2 is SVGIG (reference sequence). CDR3 DNA sequence: TGTGCCTGGAGTGATGGACAGGGCGGTCAGCCCCAGCATTTT. Its translation is CAWSDGQGGQPQHF.

The rearrangement links TRBV9 to TRBJ2-6, with D possibly matching TRBD2 (6 bases). The germline V gene encodes CDR1 SGDLS and CDR2 YYNGEE. V lost 2 bases and J 4 bases, leaving 13 bases between the germline ends. This CDR3 is built from 16 residues. The CDR3, as DNA: TGTGCCAGCAGCGTGGGGGGAAGGACCGGGGCCAACGTCCTGACTTTC. Amino acids: CASSVGGRTGANVLTF.

V and J are TRBV2 and TRBJ2-6; weak D call: TRBD1 (5 bases). This CDR3 is 15 amino acids long. V was shortened by 8 bases and J by 0 bases, with 11 bases between the two germline ends. Germline CDR1 reads SNHLY; CDR2 reads FYNNEI. This chain's CDR3 is CASSDRTSGANVLTF. CDR3 bases: TGTGCCAGCTCAGACAGAACCTCTGGGGCCAACGTCCTGACTTTC.

The gene calls are TRBV7-9 and TRBJ1-3; D perhaps matches TRBD1 (5 bases). The CDR3 sequence is 14 residues long. The germline V and J ends were trimmed by 7 bases and 2 bases, with 12 bases remaining between them. The germline V gene encodes CDR1 SEHNR and CDR2 FQNEAQ (reference sequence). Here the CDR3 reads CASTLAGAGNTIYF. The CDR3 nucleotides read TGTGCCAGCACACTAGCGGGGGCTGGAAACACCATATATTTT.

The chain employs TRBV28 and TRBJ1-5, with D perhaps TRBD1 (6 bases). The CDR3 is 16 amino acids. Trimming took off 7 bases at V and 1 base at J, with 17 bases between the two ends. Germline V gives CDR1 MDHEN, CDR2 SYDVKM. CDR3 region: CASTPSAGASNQPQHF. CDR3 nucleotide sequence: TGTGCCAGCACCCCTTCCGCGGGGGCAAGCAATCAGCCCCAGCATTTT.

This chain joins TRBV20-1 and TRBJ2-1; D gene ambiguous. Trimming cost V 6 bases and J 6 bases, with 6 bases left between them. This CDR3 has 10 amino acids. Germline V gives CDR1 DFQATT, CDR2 SNEGSKA (reference sequence). In DNA, the CDR3 is TGCAGTGCCGGTTTCAATGAGCAGTTCTTC. This translates into CSAGFNEQFF.

J is TRBJ2-7 and V is TRBV5-8; possibly TRBD2 for D (5 bases). This CDR3 contains 14 residues. V lost 2 bases, J lost 3 bases, and 12 bases lay in between. Germline V gives CDR1 SGHTS, CDR2 YDEGEE. CDR3 loop: CASSFGIRGYEQYF. The CDR3 nucleotides read TGTGCCAGCAGCTTCGGGATCCGGGGCTACGAGCAGTACTTC. The full variable domain, rest sourced from reference TRBV5-8 and TRBJ2-7, is EAGVTQSPTHLIKTRGQQATLRCSPISGHTSVYWYQQALGLGLQFLLWYDEGEERNRGNFPPRFSGRQFPNYSSELNVNALELEDSALYLCASSFGIRGYEQYFGPGTRLTVT.

J is TRBJ2-3 and V is TRBV11-2, with a tentative D call TRBD2 (6 bases). CDR1 and CDR2 (germline): SGHAT, FQNNGV. Trimming took 3 bases from V and 0 from J, leaving 10 bases between them. There are 15 residues in the CDR3. The CDR3 nucleotides read TGTGCCAGCAGCTTGCTAGCGTTTAGCACAGATACGCAGTATTTT. This codes for CASSLLAFSTDTQYF. Supplemented by reference TRBV11-2 and TRBJ2-3, the full variable domain reads EAGVAQSPRYKIIEKRQSVAFWCNPISGHATLYWYQQILGQGPKLLIQFQNNGVVDDSQLPKDRFSAERLKGVDSTLKIQPAKLEDSAVYLCASSLLAFSTDTQYFGPGTRLTVL.

The gene calls are TRBV7-9 and TRBJ1-1; the D gene is possibly TRBD1 (6 bases). With 1 base removed from V and 3 bases from J, the gap between germline ends came to 15 bases. Germline V CDR1 and CDR2: SEHNR, FQNEAQ (reference sequence). The CDR3 has 16 amino acids. The CDR3 spells CASSLGLTGRDTEAFF. The CDR3 nucleotides read TGTGCCAGCAGCTTAGGTCTAACAGGGAGGGACACTGAAGCTTTCTTT.

On this clone itself: The CDR3 end shows no conserved phenylalanine or tryptophan, and so a read error is likely. No DNA is shown, since the ends of the CDR3 on it are uncertain; the CDR3 is the one TCRdb lists. The V and J genes are TRBV15 and TRBJ1-1; the D call TRBD1 from the table was never checked on the DNA. The germline V gene encodes CDR1 LNHNV and CDR2 YYDKDF (reference sequence). The CDR3 is 13 residues long, ends included. The CDR3 region is CATSEIGGSPSDA.

V usage is TRBV29-1 and J usage is TRBJ1-1; 11 positions agree with TRBD1. The CDR3 runs to 16 residues. Germline CDR1 and CDR2: SQVTM and ANQGSEA. Germline trimming cut 3 bases from V and 8 bases from J; bases unmatched to any gene: 14. The CDR3 region is CSVDPRGQGVFGEAFF. CDR3 in DNA: TGCAGCGTTGATCCTAGGGGACAGGGGGTTTTCGGAGAAGCTTTCTTT.

The V call is TRBV5-1, the J call TRBJ1-1; D gene ambiguous. Per germline, CDR1 SGHRS and CDR2 YFSETQ. This CDR3 region has 12 residues. V was clipped by 2 bases and J by 2 bases, with 4 bases between them. The CDR3 nucleotides read TGCGCCAGCAGCTTATCAAACACTGAAGCTTTCTTT. Its translation: CASSLSNTEAFF.